The TCR beta chain described here comes from a study of lymphopenia after photon versus proton radiotherapy. The CDR3 extends over 18 amino acids. Germline V lookup: CDR1 WNHNN, CDR2 SYGVQD (reference sequence). With 1 base clipped from V and 4 bases from J, the junction kept 16 bases outside the gene matches. Sequencing used immunoSEQ multiplex PCR; TCRdb keeps in-frame clones, though not all of them. The data contain approximately 170,000 clones, 75% to 90% of them seen just once; the ten biggest clones take up around 5%. The chain has TRBV10-1 and TRBJ2-7, with 7 bases aligning to TRBD1. The sample here was peripheral blood, taken from a patient treated with photon-based radiotherapy. The sequence came from a man aged 45 to 65 with gastric cancer. CDR3: CASSEYDLPGGSGYEQYF. The CDR3 DNA reads TGCGCCAGCAGTGAGTACGATCTTCCAGGGGGTTCTGGATACGAGCAGTACTTC.